This T cell receptor beta chain comes out of a study of shared clonotypes between healthy human individuals. Background on the study: CD4 naive cells filled three plates per donor, CD4 memory three, CD8 naive two and CD8 memory one.

Study-level points and caveats: Measured sharing among donors was expected to vary with sequencing depth. Clonotypes shared by all four sorted-subset donors had higher generation probabilities than non-shared clonotypes.

Sorted-subset replicate PCRs used approximately 180 ng of genomic DNA. This amount corresponded to 30,000 to 35,000 T cell genomes. TCRdb's copy holds only in-frame clones and misses some; the assay was immunoSEQ multiplex PCR. The sample consists of millions of clones, approximately 95% of them appearing once. This CDR3 is 15 amino acids long. V lost 1 base to trimming and J lost 5 bases; unmatched junction nucleotides: 7. Looked up from germline, CDR1 is SGHRS and CDR2 is YFSETQ. Comment on this clone: The target antigen is unknown. At the DNA level, this CDR3 is encoded by other sequences in the same sample as well.

The chain employs TRBV5-1 and TRBJ2-5; 8 bases are a match to TRBD2. The clonotype comes from a young man in good health. Some clones in this sample may be carry-over from other donors' samples. The specimen was naive CD4+ T cells from PBMCs. Indicated subset: CD45RA+ positively selected. The DNA of the CDR3 is TGCGCCAGCAGCTTGTGGCTAGCGGGTAGGGAGACCCAGTACTTC. As protein: CASSLWLAGRETQYF.